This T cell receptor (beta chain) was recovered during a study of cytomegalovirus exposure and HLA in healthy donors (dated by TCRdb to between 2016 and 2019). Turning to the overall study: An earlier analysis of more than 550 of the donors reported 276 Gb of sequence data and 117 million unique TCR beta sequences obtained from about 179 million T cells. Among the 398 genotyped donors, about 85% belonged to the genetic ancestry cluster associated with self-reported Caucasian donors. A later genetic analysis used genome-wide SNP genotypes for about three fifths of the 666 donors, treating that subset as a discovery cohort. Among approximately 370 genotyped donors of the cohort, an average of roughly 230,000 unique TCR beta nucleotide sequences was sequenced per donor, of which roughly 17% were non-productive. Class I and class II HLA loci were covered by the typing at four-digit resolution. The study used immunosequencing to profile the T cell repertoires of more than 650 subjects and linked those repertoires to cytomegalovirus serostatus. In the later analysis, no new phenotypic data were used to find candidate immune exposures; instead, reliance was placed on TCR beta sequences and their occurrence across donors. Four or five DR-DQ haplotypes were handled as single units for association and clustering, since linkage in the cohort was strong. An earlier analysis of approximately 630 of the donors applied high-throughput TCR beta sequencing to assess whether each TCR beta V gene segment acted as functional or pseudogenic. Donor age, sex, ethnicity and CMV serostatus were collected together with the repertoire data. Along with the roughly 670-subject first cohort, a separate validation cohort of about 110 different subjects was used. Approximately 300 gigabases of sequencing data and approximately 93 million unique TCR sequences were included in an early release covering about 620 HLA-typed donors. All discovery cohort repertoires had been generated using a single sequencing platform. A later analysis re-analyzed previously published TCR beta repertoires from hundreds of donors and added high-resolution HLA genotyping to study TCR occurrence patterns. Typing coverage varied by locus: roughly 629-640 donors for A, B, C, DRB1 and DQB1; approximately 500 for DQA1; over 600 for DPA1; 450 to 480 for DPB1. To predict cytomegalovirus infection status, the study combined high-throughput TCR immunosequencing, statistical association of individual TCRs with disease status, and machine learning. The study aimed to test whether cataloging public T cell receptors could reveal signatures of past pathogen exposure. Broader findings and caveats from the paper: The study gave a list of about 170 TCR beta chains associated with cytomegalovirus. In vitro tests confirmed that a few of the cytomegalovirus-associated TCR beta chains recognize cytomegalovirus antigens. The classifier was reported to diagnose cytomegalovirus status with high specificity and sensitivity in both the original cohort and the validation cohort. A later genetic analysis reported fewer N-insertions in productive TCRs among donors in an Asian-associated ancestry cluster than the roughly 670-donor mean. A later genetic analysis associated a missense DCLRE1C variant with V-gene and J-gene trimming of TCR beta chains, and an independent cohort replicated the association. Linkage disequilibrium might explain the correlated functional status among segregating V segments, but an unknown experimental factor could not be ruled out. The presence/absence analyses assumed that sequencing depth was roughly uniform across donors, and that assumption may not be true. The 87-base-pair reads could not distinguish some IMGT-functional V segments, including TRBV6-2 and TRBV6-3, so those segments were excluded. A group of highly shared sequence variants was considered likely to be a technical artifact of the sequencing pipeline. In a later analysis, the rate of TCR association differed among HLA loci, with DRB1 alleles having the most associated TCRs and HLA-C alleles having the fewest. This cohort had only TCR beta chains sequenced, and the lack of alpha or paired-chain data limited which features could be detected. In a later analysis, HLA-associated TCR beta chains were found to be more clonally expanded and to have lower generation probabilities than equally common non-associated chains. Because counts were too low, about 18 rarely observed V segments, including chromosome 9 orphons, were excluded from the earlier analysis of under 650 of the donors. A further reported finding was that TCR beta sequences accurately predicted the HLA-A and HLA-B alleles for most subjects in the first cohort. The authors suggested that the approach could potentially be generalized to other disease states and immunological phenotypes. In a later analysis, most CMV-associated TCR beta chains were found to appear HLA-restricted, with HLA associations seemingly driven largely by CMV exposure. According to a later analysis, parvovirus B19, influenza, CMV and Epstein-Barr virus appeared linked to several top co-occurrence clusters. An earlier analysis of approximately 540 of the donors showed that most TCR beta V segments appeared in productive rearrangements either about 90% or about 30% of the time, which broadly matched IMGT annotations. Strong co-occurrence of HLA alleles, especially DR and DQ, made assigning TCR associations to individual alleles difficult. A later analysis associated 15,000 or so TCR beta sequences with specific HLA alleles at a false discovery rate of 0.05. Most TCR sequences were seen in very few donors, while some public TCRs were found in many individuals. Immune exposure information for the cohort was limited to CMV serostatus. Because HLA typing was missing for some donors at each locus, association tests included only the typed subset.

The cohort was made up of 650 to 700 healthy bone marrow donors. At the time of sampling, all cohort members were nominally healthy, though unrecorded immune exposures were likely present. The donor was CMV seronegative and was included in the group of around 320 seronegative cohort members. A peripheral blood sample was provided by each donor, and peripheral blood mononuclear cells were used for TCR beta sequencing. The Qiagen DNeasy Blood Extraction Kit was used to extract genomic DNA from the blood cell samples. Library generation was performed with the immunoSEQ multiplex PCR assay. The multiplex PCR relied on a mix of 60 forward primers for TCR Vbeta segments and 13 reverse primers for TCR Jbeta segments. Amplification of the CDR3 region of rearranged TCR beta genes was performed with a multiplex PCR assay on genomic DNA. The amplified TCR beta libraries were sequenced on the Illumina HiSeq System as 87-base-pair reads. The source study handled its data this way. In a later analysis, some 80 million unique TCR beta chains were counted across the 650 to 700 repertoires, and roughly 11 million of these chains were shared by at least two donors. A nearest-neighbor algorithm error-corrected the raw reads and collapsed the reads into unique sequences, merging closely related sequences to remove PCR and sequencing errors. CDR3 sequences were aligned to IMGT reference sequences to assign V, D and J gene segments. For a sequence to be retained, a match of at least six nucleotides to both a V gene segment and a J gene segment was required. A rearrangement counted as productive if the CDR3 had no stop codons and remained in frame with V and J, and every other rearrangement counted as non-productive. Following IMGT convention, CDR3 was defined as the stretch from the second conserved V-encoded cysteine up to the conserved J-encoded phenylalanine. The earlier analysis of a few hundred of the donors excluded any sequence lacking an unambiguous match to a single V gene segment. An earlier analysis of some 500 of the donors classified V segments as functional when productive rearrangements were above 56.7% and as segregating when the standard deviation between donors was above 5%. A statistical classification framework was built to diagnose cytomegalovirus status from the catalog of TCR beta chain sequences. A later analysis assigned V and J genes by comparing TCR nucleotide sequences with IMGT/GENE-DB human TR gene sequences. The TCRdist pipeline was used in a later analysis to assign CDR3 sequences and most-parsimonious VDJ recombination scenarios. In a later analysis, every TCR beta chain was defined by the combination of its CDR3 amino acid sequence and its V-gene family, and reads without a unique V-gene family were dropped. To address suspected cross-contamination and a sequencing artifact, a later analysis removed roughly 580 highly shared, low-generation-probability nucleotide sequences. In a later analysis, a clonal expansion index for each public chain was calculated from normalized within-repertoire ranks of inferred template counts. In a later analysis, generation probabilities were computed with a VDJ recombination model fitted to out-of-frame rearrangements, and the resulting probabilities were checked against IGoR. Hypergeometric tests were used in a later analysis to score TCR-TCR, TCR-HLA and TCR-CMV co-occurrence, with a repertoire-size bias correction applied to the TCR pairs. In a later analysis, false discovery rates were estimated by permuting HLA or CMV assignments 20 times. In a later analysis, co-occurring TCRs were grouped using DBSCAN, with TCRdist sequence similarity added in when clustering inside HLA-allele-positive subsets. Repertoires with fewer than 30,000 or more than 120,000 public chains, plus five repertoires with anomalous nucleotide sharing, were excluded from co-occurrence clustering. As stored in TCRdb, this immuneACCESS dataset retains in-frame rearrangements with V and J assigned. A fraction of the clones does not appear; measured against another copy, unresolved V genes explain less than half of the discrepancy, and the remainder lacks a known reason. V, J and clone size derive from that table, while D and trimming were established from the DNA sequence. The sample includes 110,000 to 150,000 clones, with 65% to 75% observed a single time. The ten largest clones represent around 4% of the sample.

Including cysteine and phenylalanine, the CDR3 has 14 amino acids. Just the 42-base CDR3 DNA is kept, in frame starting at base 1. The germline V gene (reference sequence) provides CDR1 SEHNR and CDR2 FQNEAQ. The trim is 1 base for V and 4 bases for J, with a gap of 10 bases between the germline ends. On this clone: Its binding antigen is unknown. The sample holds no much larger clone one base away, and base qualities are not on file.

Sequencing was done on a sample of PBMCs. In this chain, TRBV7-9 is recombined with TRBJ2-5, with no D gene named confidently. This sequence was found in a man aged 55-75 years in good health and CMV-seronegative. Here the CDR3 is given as CASSLVQEGETQYF. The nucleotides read TGTGCCAGCAGCTTAGTGCAGGAAGGAGAGACCCAGTACTTC.